This TCR beta chain comes out of a study of cytomegalovirus exposure and HLA in healthy donors. CDR3 length equals 15 residues. In germline, CDR1 is MNHEY, CDR2 SMNVEV (reference sequence). Trimming took 3 bases from V and 2 from J; bases not matched to a gene: 7. The data were produced by immunoSEQ multiplex PCR, yet TCRdb's version contains in-frame clones alone and is incomplete. The sample lists some 63,000 clones, 80% to 90% seen once, with more than 0.95% in the top ten. Turning to this clone: Its antigen is unidentified.

Findings and caveats of the study: Cytomegalovirus association was assigned to approximately 160 TCR beta chains.

This sequence was found in a woman aged 18 to 35 in good health and CMV-seronegative. The rearrangement uses TRBV27 and TRBJ2-7; 7 bases are shared with TRBD2. Sequenced sample: PBMCs. The chain's CDR3 is CASSLRGLTTYEQYF. Here the CDR3 DNA reads TGTGCCAGCAGTTTGCGGGGACTAACAACCTACGAGCAGTACTTC.